This record concerns one T cell receptor (beta chain) sequence. The sample holds other DNA sequences that translate to the same CDR3. This CDR3 is 15 amino acids long. V lost 0 bases and J lost 0, with 7 bases in between. The germline CDR1 and CDR2 sequences are SGDLS and YYNGEE. The data belong to a study of blood T cell repertoires in COVID-19. Study-wide background: The origin of the acute and convalescent COVID-19 samples was the United States, Italy and Spain. Sample material is recorded as cDNA or gDNA derived from T cells, B-cell-depleted T cells, or PBMCs.

Per the original methods: From reference gene primer amplification, estimates of nucleated cell counts were derived. Here immunoSEQ multiplex PCR was the method, and the copy in TCRdb shows in-frame clones only, minus some. V and J calls and clone size are copied from that table; D and trimming were computed from the DNA. Among nearly 110,000 clones listed, about 87% were seen once. The V gene is TRBV9, the J gene TRBJ2-1, with D maybe TRBD1 (5 bases). Sequences were obtained from peripheral blood. The receptor was isolated from a man aged 50-60 years with active or convalescent COVID-19. CDR3 DNA: TGTGCCAGCAGCGTAGGACAGAACTCCTACAATGAGCAGTTCTTC. This sequence encodes CASSVGQNSYNEQFF.